These T cell receptor beta chains were read from a single sample in a study of T cell responses to AZD1222 COVID-19 vaccine. Assay used: immunoSEQ multiplex PCR; TCRdb lists only in-frame clones, some missing. Of 150,000 or so clones listed, over 90% were seen once; the top ten hold 5% to 5.5%. The sample was peripheral blood, taken on day 0 of AZD1222 vaccination. These receptor sequences come from an adult in good health. Each CDR3 is given with its conserved first and last residue. The D gene is left open where the match is weak. Not every row has a clone size; where given, it reads once, few, many or a size class.

d_gene | j_gene | v_gene | abundance | CDR3aa | CDR3nt
TRBD1 | TRBJ1-1 | TRBV19 | . | CASSIDRTGDTEAFF | TGTGCCAGTAGTATAGATCGGACAGGGGACACTGAAGCTTTCTTT
TRBD1 | TRBJ1-5 | TRBV18 | . | CASSRLQGNQPQHF | TGTGCCAGCTCCCGACTACAGGGGAATCAGCCCCAGCATTTT
TRBD1 | TRBJ1-1 | TRBV7-2 | . | CASSFTGGLLSEAFF | TGTGCCAGCAGCTTTACAGGGGGCCTTCTTTCTGAAGCTTTCTTT
. | TRBJ1-2 | TRBV20-1 | . | CSASSFQALNYGYTF | TGCAGTGCTAGTAGCTTCCAGGCGCTTAACTATGGCTACACCTTC
. | TRBJ1-2 | TRBV3-1/TRBV3-2 | . | CASSQVAAGNYGYTF | TGTGCCAGCAGCCAAGTCGCGGCAGGGAACTATGGCTACACCTTC
TRBD2 | TRBJ2-1 | TRBV3-1/TRBV3-2 | . | CASSQRGGSSYNEQFF | TGTGCCAGCAGCCAAAGGGGCGGGAGTTCCTACAATGAGCAGTTCTTC
. | TRBJ1-1 | TRBV6-4 | once | CASTFEAFF | TGTGCCAGCACCTTTGAAGCTTTCTTT
. | TRBJ2-1 | TRBV14 | . | CASSQRIGGLFF | TGTGCCAGCAGCCAAAGGATCGGGGGCCTGTTCTTC
. | TRBJ2-1 | TRBV11-2 | . | CASSLLGEQFF | TGTGCCAGCAGCTTACTCGGTGAGCAGTTCTTC
. | TRBJ1-1 | TRBV18 | . | CASSQAPGTEAFF | TGTGCCAGCTCACAGGCCCCGGGGACTGAAGCTTTCTTT
TRBD1 | TRBJ1-2 | TRBV5-5 | . | CASSSHPGQGAHGYTF | TGTGCCAGCAGCTCCCACCCAGGACAGGGGGCGCATGGCTACACCTTC
TRBD1 | TRBJ1-1 | TRBV12-3/TRBV12-4 | . | CASRQGAVTEAFF | TGTGCCAGCAGGCAGGGGGCTGTCACTGAAGCTTTCTTT
. | TRBJ2-3 | TRBV12-3/TRBV12-4 | . | CASSFRPDTQYF | TGTGCCAGCAGTTTTCGGCCAGATACGCAGTATTTT
TRBD2 | TRBJ2-7 | TRBV27 | . | CASAAGGGSYEQYF | TGTGCCAGTGCAGCGGGGGGCGGCTCCTACGAGCAGTACTTC
TRBD2 | TRBJ2-1 | TRBV5-1 | once | CASSLERGTYNEQFF | TGCGCCAGCAGCTTAGAGCGGGGAACCTACAATGAGCAGTTCTTC
. | TRBJ1-2 | TRBV25-1 | . | CATTDSLFYGYTF | TGTGCCACCACCGACAGCCTATTCTATGGCTACACCTTC
TRBD1 | TRBJ1-2 | TRBV5-6 | . | CASSLLGQGYGYTF | TGTGCCAGCAGCTTGTTGGGACAGGGCTATGGCTACACCTTC
TRBD1 | TRBJ1-5 | TRBV6-5 | . | CASRRQGNSNQPQHF | TGTGCCAGCAGGAGACAGGGCAATAGCAATCAGCCCCAGCATTTT
TRBD1 | TRBJ2-7 | TRBV28 | . | CASSLGGGQGNYEQYF | TGTGCCAGCAGTTTAGGTGGCGGACAGGGAAACTACGAGCAGTACTTC
. | TRBJ2-7 | TRBV2 | . | CASTQRLTVTYEQYF | TGTGCCAGCACCCAGAGGCTCACTGTGACCTACGAGCAGTACTTC
. | TRBJ1-1 | TRBV11-1 | . | CASSLNRNTEAFF | TGTGCCAGCAGCTTAAACAGAAACACTGAAGCTTTCTTT
. | TRBJ1-3 | TRBV9 | . | CASSVERSGNTIYF | TGTGCCAGCAGCGTAGAGAGATCTGGAAACACCATATATTTT
TRBD2 | TRBJ2-1 | TRBV7-3 | . | CASSRLAGTYNEQFF | TGTGCCAGCAGTCGCCTAGCGGGAACATACAATGAGCAGTTCTTC
. | TRBJ2-7 | TRBV25-1 | . | CASSGLYEQYF | TGTGCCAGCAGTGGCCTCTACGAGCAGTACTTC
TRBD1 | TRBJ2-7 | TRBV10-3 | . | CAISESKQGEVYEQYF | TGTGCCATCAGTGAGTCGAAACAGGGGGAGGTCTACGAGCAGTACTTC
TRBD1 | TRBJ1-2 | TRBV30 | . | CAWRAGGNYGYTF | TGTGCCTGGAGGGCAGGGGGTAACTATGGCTACACCTTC
. | TRBJ2-5 | TRBV7-5 | . | CVRSVRQGLGETQYF | TGTGTCAGAAGCGTACGACAGGGCCTCGGGGAGACCCAGTACTTC
TRBD1 | TRBJ1-5 | TRBV29-1 | . | CSVGQGMTQPQHF | TGCAGCGTCGGACAGGGGATGACTCAGCCCCAGCATTTT
. | TRBJ2-5 | TRBV5-1 | . | CASSLQAGSFQETQYF | TGCGCCAGCAGCTTGCAGGCAGGGAGCTTCCAAGAGACCCAGTACTTC
. | TRBJ1-4 | TRBV14 | . | CASSQERRTKRNEKLFF | TGTGCCAGCAGCCAAGAAAGGCGGACAAAGAGAAATGAAAAACTGTTTTTT
. | TRBJ2-3 | TRBV27 | . | CASRSQDTQYF | TGTGCCAGCAGGTCCCAAGATACGCAGTATTTT
. | TRBJ1-1 | TRBV6-5 | . | CASSRWTEAFF | TGTGCCAGCAGTAGGTGGACTGAAGCTTTCTTT
TRBD1 | TRBJ1-1 | TRBV6-5 | once | CASSRQGVAEAFF | TGTGCCAGCAGCAGACAGGGGGTGGCTGAAGCTTTCTTT
. | TRBJ1-3 | TRBV9 | . | CASSVARQGSGNTIYF | TGTGCCAGCAGCGTAGCCCGGCAGGGTTCTGGAAACACCATATATTTT
. | TRBJ2-1 | TRBV7-3 | once | CASSPTGSYNEQFF | TGTGCCAGCAGCCCTACAGGGTCCTACAATGAGCAGTTCTTC
. | TRBJ1-2 | TRBV6-5 | . | CASSPPDPYQGYTF | TGTGCCAGCAGTCCGCCGGACCCCTACCAGGGCTACACCTTC
. | TRBJ2-2 | TRBV5-1 | . | CASSLDRANTGELFF | TGCGCCAGCAGCTTGGACAGGGCGAACACCGGGGAGCTGTTTTTT
TRBD2 | TRBJ2-7 | TRBV28 | . | CASSPPGTRLEQYF | TGTGCCAGCAGCCCTCCCGGGACTAGGCTCGAGCAGTACTTC
TRBD1 | TRBJ1-6 | TRBV5-4 | . | CASSSWTGTNSPLHF | TGTGCCAGCAGCAGCTGGACAGGGACTAATTCACCCCTCCACTTT
. | TRBJ1-2 | TRBV3-1/TRBV3-2 | . | CASSLTRGRYGYTF | TGTGCCAGCAGCCTAACCAGGGGAAGATATGGCTACACCTTC
. | TRBJ2-2 | TRBV5-4 | . | CASSLAETPTGELFF | TGTGCCAGCAGCTTGGCCGAGACTCCCACCGGGGAGCTGTTTTTT
. | TRBJ1-1 | TRBV7-9 | . | CASSSGALPDTEAFF | TGTGCCAGCAGCTCTGGAGCCTTGCCTGACACTGAAGCTTTCTTT
TRBD1 | TRBJ1-5 | TRBV28 | . | CASSFWKTGYDQPQHF | TGTGCCAGCAGTTTTTGGAAGACAGGGTATGACCAGCCCCAGCATTTT
TRBD1 | TRBJ2-3 | TRBV5-1 | . | CASSLLGQGVRPSTDTQYF | TGCGCCAGCAGCTTGCTGGGACAGGGGGTACGTCCTAGCACAGATACGCAGTATTTT
. | TRBJ1-2 | TRBV3-1/TRBV3-2 | . | CASSQGGGYTF | TGTGCCAGCAGCCAAGGGGGCGGCTACACCTTC
. | TRBJ1-6 | TRBV28 | . | CASRGNSPLHF | TGTGCCAGCAGAGGAAATTCACCCCTCCACTTT
TRBD2 | TRBJ2-1 | TRBV7-3 | . | CASSLNSAGGGYNEQFF | TGTGCCAGCAGCTTAAACTCGGCGGGAGGGGGTTACAATGAGCAGTTCTTC
TRBD1 | TRBJ1-6 | TRBV19 | . | CASSIFDRENSPLHF | TGTGCCAGTAGTATTTTCGACAGGGAGAATTCACCCCTCCACTTT
. | TRBJ1-3 | TRBV5-5 | . | CASTIQPNSGNTIYF | TGTGCCAGCACCATACAGCCTAACTCTGGAAACACCATATATTTT
. | TRBJ1-2 | TRBV7-2 | . | CASSSELNYGYTF | TGTGCCAGCAGCTCCGAGCTTAACTATGGCTACACCTTC
. | TRBJ2-2 | TRBV7-8 | . | CASSLARVGTGELFF | TGTGCCAGCAGCTTAGCGCGGGTCGGAACCGGGGAGCTGTTTTTT
. | TRBJ1-5 | TRBV11-2 | . | CASSLGLEQPQHF | TGTGCCAGCAGCTTAGGATTGGAGCAGCCCCAGCATTTT
TRBD2 | TRBJ2-7 | TRBV5-1 | . | CASSLDLAGAYEQYF | TGCGCCAGCAGCCTCGATCTAGCGGGAGCCTACGAGCAGTACTTC
TRBD2 | TRBJ2-1 | TRBV11-3 | . | CASSLERGTSGDHNEQFF | TGTGCCAGCAGCTTAGAGAGGGGGACTAGCGGCGACCACAATGAGCAGTTCTTC
. | TRBJ1-5 | TRBV10-1 | once | CASSESAGDGNQPQHF | TGCGCCAGCAGTGAGTCTGCGGGGGATGGCAATCAGCCCCAGCATTTT
. | TRBJ1-1 | TRBV4-2 | . | CASSQEGLNTGRGGTEAFF | TGTGCCAGCAGCCAAGAGGGGTTGAATACAGGAAGAGGAGGCACTGAAGCTTTCTTT
. | TRBJ2-3 | TRBV27 | . | CASSLEDSTDTQYF | TGTGCCAGCAGTTTGGAGGATAGCACAGATACGCAGTATTTT
. | TRBJ2-7 | TRBV4-1 | . | CASSQEWDGNYEQYF | TGCGCCAGCAGCCAAGAGTGGGACGGTAACTACGAGCAGTACTTC
. | TRBJ1-3 | TRBV4-1 | . | CASSHRAVGNTIYF | TGCGCCAGCAGCCACAGGGCAGTCGGAAACACCATATATTTT